This entry concerns a single T cell receptor (beta chain). The read ends 3 residues shy of where the CDR3 ends; the end is completed using the germline J gene. V gave up 4 bases and J gave up 0 bases; unmatched junction bases: 13. The germline V gene has CDR1 SGHRS and CDR2 YFSETQ. There are 19 residues in the CDR3. The record originates from a study of T cells in women clearing cervical HPV infection. Data came from immunoSEQ multiplex PCR; TCRdb stores just in-frame clones and leaves some out. The table for this sample gives roughly 40,000 clones. This sequence joins TRBV5-1 and TRBJ2-6; 7 nucleotides match TRBD2. Sequenced material: blood buffy coat. The sequence was collected from a woman aged 18 to 75 with a cervical HPV16 infection that either progressed to CIN3+ or cleared (not recorded which). The CDR3 is CASSPSLGEGSSGANVLTF. The CDR3 DNA, read in part, is TGCGCCAGCAGCCCTTCTCTAGGGGAGGGGAGCTCTGGGGCCAACGTC.